This T cell receptor (beta chain) was documented in a study of cytomegalovirus exposure and HLA in healthy donors. The V gene end was trimmed by 2 bases and the J gene end by 6 bases; junction bases not matched to a gene: 14. Germline V gives CDR1 SGHVS, CDR2 FQNEAQ. This CDR3 is built from 17 residues. Amplification used 60 Vbeta primers and 13 Jbeta primers. Sequencing used immunoSEQ multiplex PCR; TCRdb keeps in-frame clones, though not all of them. The sample consists of some 90,000 clones, over 70% of them appearing once. The chain has TRBV7-8 and TRBJ1-2; TRBD1 aligns across 8 bases. This clonotype was sampled from a man over 45 in good health and CMV-seropositive. The sample consisted of PBMCs. In DNA, the CDR3 is TGTGCCAGCAGCTTATCTCAGTCTCGGACAGGGATTAATGGCTACACCTTC. It specifies CASSLSQSRTGINGYTF.